Following are 25 T cell receptor beta chains from one sample sequenced in a study of shared clonotypes between healthy human individuals. Here immunoSEQ multiplex PCR was the method, and the copy in TCRdb shows in-frame clones only, minus some. The data contain millions of clones, around nine tenths of them singletons. Input material: naive CD4+ T cells sorted from blood. Subset noted: CD45RA+ positively selected. The receptors were sampled from a man in his late teens or twenties in good health.

The chain joins TRBV19 to TRBJ2-1; the match to TRBD1 covers 8 bases. Germline V gene data show CDR1 as LNHDA and CDR2 as SQIVND (reference sequence). CDR3 length equals 14 residues. V was clipped by 0 bases and J by 9 bases; unmatched bases: 4. The CDR3 DNA reads as TGTGCCAGTAGTATAGAGCCAGGGGGCGGTGAGCAGTTCTTC. It yields the protein CASSIEPGGGEQFF.

CDR3 in amino acids: CASRSRGETYEQYF. As DNA, the CDR3 is TGTGCCAGCAGGAGTCGCGGGGAGACCTACGAGCAGTACTTC. The V call is TRBV28, the J call TRBJ2-7; tentative D call: TRBD2 (6 bases). Germline CDR1 is MDHEN and CDR2 is SYDVKM. V lost 6 bases to trimming and J lost 2 bases, with 14 bases between them. CDR3 size: 14 residues.

The rearrangement joins TRBV6-1 to TRBJ1-1, with D possibly matching TRBD1 (5 bases). The CDR3 is 14 amino acids. Per germline, CDR1 MNHNS and CDR2 SASEGT. Deletions cut 2 bases from V and 4 bases from J, with 11 bases between. This chain's CDR3 is CASSEFEGPTEAFF. CDR3 sequence (DNA): TGTGCCAGCAGTGAATTTGAGGGGCCCACTGAAGCTTTCTTT.

The J gene is TRBJ2-7, the V gene TRBV10-3, with 10 bases that match TRBD2. Germline trimming cut 4 bases from V and 5 bases from J; bases unmatched to any gene: 8. Germline CDR1 reads ENHRY; CDR2 reads SYGVKD. The CDR3 is 15 residues long. CDR3 in DNA: TGTGCCATCAGTGGGCCGGGACTAGCGACCGACGAGCAGTACTTC. It is translated as CAISGPGLATDEQYF.

The chain carries TRBV5-1 and TRBJ2-4, with D perhaps matching TRBD1 (5 bases). The length of the CDR3 is 13 residues. Germline V gene lookup returns CDR1 SGHRS and CDR2 YFSETQ. The V end was cut by 2 bases, the J end by 7 bases, with 10 bases between. CDR3 protein: CASSLGENNIQYF. Written as DNA, the CDR3 is TGCGCCAGCAGCTTAGGGGAAAACAACATTCAGTACTTC.

The genes are TRBV21-1 and TRBJ2-7; the table gives TRBD2 as D, unverified against the DNA. TRBV21-1 is a recognized pseudogene. CDR3 length equals 17 residues. CDR3 protein: CASSKPPSYSGSYEQYF. The CDR3 DNA reads TGTGCCAGCAGCAAACCCCCTTCGTACAGCGGGAGTTACGAGCAGTACTTC.

The genes are TRBV21-1 and TRBJ1-6. TRBV21-1 is a recognized pseudogene. The CDR3 contains 17 residues. CDR3 loop: CASSKARGSSYNSPLHF. Written as DNA, the CDR3 is TGTGCCAGCAGCAAAGCGCGGGGGAGCTCCTATAATTCACCCCTCCACTTT.

To note about this clone: The germline gene is not matched at one end of the junction; a read error may be the cause. This chain links TRBV7-9 with TRBJ1-2, with a weak D call TRBD1 (5 bases). The CDR3 is 11 residues long. Per germline, CDR1 SEHNR and CDR2 FQNEAQ (reference sequence). CDR3 residues: CASRTSGAAPF. DNA for the CDR3: TGTGCCAGCAGGACCAGCGGGGCAGCTCCCTTC.

V and J are TRBV19 and TRBJ1-2; possibly TRBD1 for D (5 bases). Germline V gene sequence: CDR1 LNHDA, CDR2 SQIVND (reference sequence). V shed 3 bases and J shed 8 bases, with 16 bases lying between them. The CDR3 extends over 14 amino acids. For the CDR3, the DNA is TGTGCCAGTAGTATCTGGGGGACCCAGATGGGCTACACCTTC. Translating gives CASSIWGTQMGYTF.

The chain combines TRBV5-1 with TRBJ2-2, with 7 bases lining up with TRBD1. Unmatched junction bases numbered 4, after V lost 1 base and J lost 7 bases. This CDR3 has 14 amino acids. In germline, CDR1 is SGHRS, CDR2 YFSETQ. CDR3 sequence reads: CASSLKGAFGELFF. For the CDR3, the DNA is TGCGCCAGCAGCTTGAAGGGGGCGTTCGGGGAGCTGTTTTTT.

The rearrangement links TRBV10-3 to TRBJ2-5, with 7 bases fitting TRBD1. The V segment lost 4 bases and the J segment 1 base; nucleotides outside the gene matches: 9. The V gene's germline CDR1 is ENHRY and CDR2 SYGVKD. The CDR3 extends over 16 amino acids. As DNA, the CDR3 is TGTGCCATCAGTGCTGTCTCACAGGGGATCCAAGAGACCCAGTACTTC. It yields the protein CAISAVSQGIQETQYF.

This chain connects TRBV12-5 to TRBJ2-2; D is ambiguous. Germline V gives CDR1 LGHNT, CDR2 FRNRAP. The CDR3 consists of 16 residues. V shed 0 bases and J shed 0 bases, with 8 bases lying between them. The CDR3 reads CASGLVLGTNTGELFF. In nucleotides, the CDR3 is TGTGCTAGTGGTTTGGTCCTAGGAACGAACACCGGGGAGCTGTTTTTT.

This chain joins TRBV9 and TRBJ2-6; D is ambiguous. CDR3 length: 14 residues. With 3 bases removed from V and 1 base from J, the gap between germline ends came to 5 bases. Germline V gives CDR1 SGDLS, CDR2 YYNGEE. The CDR3 nucleotides are TGTGCCAGCAGCGCTGGATCTGGGGCCAACGTCCTGACTTTC. Translation: CASSAGSGANVLTF.

The rearrangement links TRBV27 to TRBJ2-2, with TRBD2 as a possible D gene (6 bases). The CDR3 has 15 amino acids. Germline V gives CDR1 MNHEY, CDR2 SMNVEV (reference sequence). V was clipped by 2 bases and J by 4 bases, with 11 bases between them. The CDR3 sequence is CASSLSPGLTGELFF. In DNA form, the CDR3 reads TGTGCCAGCAGTTTAAGCCCGGGACTCACCGGGGAGCTGTTTTTT.

J is TRBJ1-2 and V is TRBV27; 9 bases align to TRBD1. Germline V lookup: CDR1 MNHEY, CDR2 SMNVEV (reference sequence). J was trimmed by 2 bases and V by 4 bases; bases with no gene match: 5. CDR3 size: 15 residues. CDR3 in DNA: TGTGCCAGCAGTTCGACAGGGGGTTGGAACTATGGCTACACCTTC. This sequence encodes CASSSTGGWNYGYTF.

V is TRBV4-1 and J is TRBJ2-7; D is unclear. Germline CDR1 MGHRA, CDR2 YSYEKL. The CDR3 consists of 15 residues. Trimming took off 5 bases at V and 3 bases at J, with 17 bases between the two ends. The CDR3 region has the DNA TGCGCCAGCAGCAACCCTACCGGGTCCGGCTACGAGCAGTACTTC. Its translation is CASSNPTGSGYEQYF.

This chain joins TRBV10-3 and TRBJ1-1, with no clear D. CDR1 is ENHRY and CDR2 is SYGVKD in the germline V gene. CDR3 length: 12 amino acids. V lost 10 bases to trimming and J lost 1 base, with 10 bases between them. The CDR3 here is CATSGPNTEAFF. In DNA, the CDR3 is TGTGCCACCTCGGGTCCGAACACTGAAGCTTTCTTT.

The rearrangement uses TRBV11-2 and TRBJ2-7; 13 bases are a match to TRBD2. The CDR3 is 17 amino acids. The germline V gene encodes CDR1 SGHAT and CDR2 FQNNGV. The V and J ends lost 3 bases and 3 bases, in that order; junction bases with no gene match: 8. The DNA of the CDR3 is TGTGCCAGCAGCTTTGGACCGGGACTAGCGGGAAGCTACGAGCAGTACTTC. Translating gives CASSFGPGLAGSYEQYF.

This chain joins TRBV7-3 and TRBJ2-3; tentative D call: TRBD1 (6 bases). The CDR3 sequence is 14 residues long. The germline V and J ends were trimmed by 4 bases and 6 bases, with 14 bases remaining between them. Germline V lookup: CDR1 SGHTA, CDR2 FQGTGA. Here the CDR3 reads CASSSQGIWDTQYF. In DNA form, the CDR3 reads TGTGCCAGCAGCTCCCAGGGGATCTGGGATACGCAGTATTTT.

V gene TRBV7-9 combines with J gene TRBJ2-6; a weak D match, TRBD2 (6 bases). The V gene lost 4 bases and the J gene lost 0 bases, with 13 bases spanning the gap. The CDR3 contains 17 residues. CDR1 and CDR2 (germline): SEHNR, FQNEAQ (reference sequence). The chain's CDR3 is CASSSTAGSSGANVLTF. The CDR3 DNA is TGTGCCAGCAGCTCCACGGCGGGGAGCTCTGGGGCCAACGTCCTGACTTTC. Combining the CDR3 with reference TRBV7-9 and TRBJ2-6 gives the whole variable domain DTGVSQNPRHKITKRGQNVTFRCDPISEHNRLYWYRQTLGQGPEFLTYFQNEAQLEKSRLLSDRFSAERPKGSFSTLEIQRTEQGDSAMYLCASSSTAGSSGANVLTFGAGSRLTVL.

The rearrangement links TRBV7-9 to TRBJ2-5; 7 bases match TRBD2. The CDR3 is made up of 16 amino acids. V lost 5 bases and J lost 4; bases outside the gene matches: 13. The germline gives CDR1 SEHNR, CDR2 FQNEAQ (reference sequence). The CDR3 here is CASSHAFRGGLETQYF. In DNA, the CDR3 is TGTGCCAGCAGCCATGCCTTTAGGGGAGGGCTAGAGACCCAGTACTTC.

The gene calls are TRBV6-1 and TRBJ2-7, with D tentatively TRBD1 (6 bases). Per the germline V gene, CDR1 is MNHNS and CDR2 is SASEGT. V lost 1 base to trimming and J lost 3 bases, with 16 bases between them. CDR3 length: 16 amino acids. The CDR3 loop reads CASSEDHWTDLYEQYF. CDR3 DNA sequence: TGTGCCAGCAGTGAAGATCACTGGACAGACCTCTACGAGCAGTACTTC.

Details on this clone: Other nucleotide sequences in the sample specify the same CDR3. The chain is built from TRBV19 and TRBJ1-5; TRBD1 matches at 10 bases. Germline V gene data show CDR1 as LNHDA and CDR2 as SQIVND (reference sequence). Trimming took 6 bases from V and 5 from J; bases not matched to a gene: 1. The CDR3 covers 13 residues. The CDR3 nucleotides read TGTGCCAGTAGGGACAGGGGGGATCAGCCCCAGCATTTT. It codes for CASRDRGDQPQHF. Full variable domain (remainder filled in from reference TRBV19 and TRBJ1-5): DGGITQSPKYLFRKEGQNVTLSCEQNLNHDAMYWYRQDPGQGLRLIYYSQIVNDFQKGDIAEGYSVSREKKESFPLTVTSAQKNPTAFYLCASRDRGDQPQHFGDGTRLSIL.

J is TRBJ1-1 and V is TRBV7-6; possibly TRBD1 for D (5 bases). Trimming pared 1 base from V and 6 bases from J, leaving 6 bases between. Germline CDR1 and CDR2: SGHVS and FNYEAQ. The CDR3 covers 12 residues. The CDR3 protein is CASSLGGPEAFF. The DNA of the CDR3 is TGTGCCAGCAGCTTAGGGGGCCCTGAAGCTTTCTTT. Drawing the rest from reference TRBV7-6 and TRBJ1-1, the complete variable domain is GAGVSQSPRYKVTKRGQDVALRCDPISGHVSLYWYRQALGQGPEFLTYFNYEAQQDKSGLPNDRFSAERPEGSISTLTIQRTEQRDSAMYRCASSLGGPEAFFGQGTRLTVV.

The chain joins TRBV7-9 to TRBJ1-1; the D is unclear. The germline gives CDR1 SEHNR, CDR2 FQNEAQ (reference sequence). The CDR3 extends over 14 amino acids. V lost 5 bases, J lost 6 bases, and 16 bases lay in between. This CDR3 is CASSPPTGVPEAFF. CDR3 in DNA: TGTGCCAGCAGCCCGCCCACTGGGGTCCCTGAAGCTTTCTTT.